These T cell receptor beta chains were read from a single sample in a study of cytomegalovirus exposure and HLA in healthy donors. Clones were sequenced by immunoSEQ multiplex PCR, and TCRdb holds only the in-frame ones, with some missing. Of some 190,000 clones listed, 77% are singletons. Specimen: PBMCs. These receptors originate from a young man in good health and CMV-seronegative. CDR3s include the opening cysteine and the closing phenylalanine or tryptophan. D genes are given only for firm matches. Clone size is not always given. Where it is, it says once, few, many or a class for expanded clones.

v_gene: TRBV5-1
abundance: .
d_gene: .
j_gene: TRBJ2-2
CDR3nt: TGCGCCAGCAGCTTGGATGTATCCGGGGAGCTGTTTTTT
CDR3aa: CASSLDVSGELFF

v_gene: TRBV5-1
abundance: few
d_gene: TRBD1
j_gene: TRBJ1-2
CDR3nt: TGCGCCAGCAGCTTGGGGGGACAGGAGGGATTCTATGGCTACACCTTC
CDR3aa: CASSLGGQEGFYGYTF

v_gene: TRBV13
abundance: .
d_gene: .
j_gene: TRBJ1-1
CDR3nt: TGTGCCAGCAGCTTCTCTGCCAGGAACACTGAAGCTTTCTTT
CDR3aa: CASSFSARNTEAFF

v_gene: TRBV30
abundance: once
d_gene: .
j_gene: TRBJ2-5
CDR3nt: TGTGCCTGGACTACAGGGTTGGAGACCCAGTACTTC
CDR3aa: CAWTTGLETQYF

v_gene: TRBV30
abundance: .
d_gene: TRBD2
j_gene: TRBJ2-2
CDR3nt: TGTGCCTGCCCCAGGGCTAGCGGGAGGCCCGCGATACCCGGGGAGCTGTTTTTT
CDR3aa: CACPRASGRPAIPGELFF

v_gene: TRBV27
abundance: .
d_gene: TRBD2
j_gene: TRBJ2-2
CDR3nt: TGTGCCAGCAGTCTAATTAGCGGGAGGGTCTACACCGGGGAGCTGTTTTTT
CDR3aa: CASSLISGRVYTGELFF

v_gene: TRBV6-1
abundance: .
d_gene: TRBD2
j_gene: TRBJ2-1
CDR3nt: TGTGCCAGCAGCAACGGGGGGACTGGGAGTAATGAGCAGTTCTTC
CDR3aa: CASSNGGTGSNEQFF

v_gene: TRBV4-3
abundance: .
d_gene: .
j_gene: TRBJ2-2
CDR3nt: TGCGCCAGCAGCCAAGATCTGGGGGCGAGCACCGGGGAGCTGTTTTTT
CDR3aa: CASSQDLGASTGELFF

v_gene: TRBV7-9
abundance: .
d_gene: TRBD2
j_gene: TRBJ2-3
CDR3nt: TGTGCCAGCAGCTTACTAGCGGGAGGGACACATACGCAGTATTTT
CDR3aa: CASSLLAGGTHTQYF

v_gene: TRBV30
abundance: .
d_gene: TRBD1
j_gene: TRBJ2-1
CDR3nt: TGTGCCTGGAACGGGGACAGGGGACAGAATGAGCAGTTCTTC
CDR3aa: CAWNGDRGQNEQFF

v_gene: TRBV7-9
abundance: .
d_gene: .
j_gene: TRBJ1-1
CDR3nt: TGTGCCAGCAGCTTGTCGGGGTACACTGAAGCTTTCTTT
CDR3aa: CASSLSGYTEAFF

v_gene: TRBV2
abundance: .
d_gene: .
j_gene: TRBJ2-5
CDR3nt: TGTGCCAGCAGTGAAACTTACGAGGTGAGAGAGACCCAGTACTTC
CDR3aa: CASSETYEVRETQYF

v_gene: TRBV7-9
abundance: .
d_gene: .
j_gene: TRBJ2-7
CDR3nt: TGTGCCAGCGGCCCACAAGTACAGAGCCCCCTCTACGAGCAGTACTTC
CDR3aa: CASGPQVQSPLYEQYF

v_gene: TRBV4-2
abundance: .
d_gene: TRBD1
j_gene: TRBJ1-1
CDR3nt: TGTGCCAGCAGCCACCCAGACAGGGTTTCGACTGAAGCTTTCTTT
CDR3aa: CASSHPDRVSTEAFF

v_gene: TRBV19
abundance: .
d_gene: TRBD2
j_gene: TRBJ2-5
CDR3nt: TGTGCCAGTAGTAGCCCCATAAGCGGGAGTTGGGAGACCCAGTACTTC
CDR3aa: CASSSPISGSWETQYF

v_gene: TRBV28
abundance: .
d_gene: TRBD1
j_gene: TRBJ1-1
CDR3nt: TGTGCCAGCAGTTTACAGTCGACAGGGACAGTAGAAGCTTTCTTT
CDR3aa: CASSLQSTGTVEAFF

v_gene: TRBV6-1
abundance: .
d_gene: TRBD2
j_gene: TRBJ2-1
CDR3nt: TGTGCCAGCAGTGAAGAGGTAGCGGGGGCCGACAATGAGCAGTTCTTC
CDR3aa: CASSEEVAGADNEQFF

v_gene: TRBV6-1
abundance: .
d_gene: TRBD2
j_gene: TRBJ2-7
CDR3nt: TGTGCCAGCAGTGTAGCGGGGGGGTCCTACGAGCAGTACTTC
CDR3aa: CASSVAGGSYEQYF

v_gene: TRBV7-9
abundance: .
d_gene: TRBD1
j_gene: TRBJ2-2
CDR3nt: TGTGCCAGCAGCCCCACGACAGGGGGCCTCCCGAACACCGGGGAGCTGTTTTTT
CDR3aa: CASSPTTGGLPNTGELFF